This TCR beta chain was sequenced during a study of T cell changes during pregnancy in multiple sclerosis. The protocol was immunoSEQ multiplex PCR, while the TCRdb copy is restricted to in-frame clones and leaves out a portion. The sample includes about 75,000 clones, about 89% of them seen just once. This clone was detected only once. The CDR3 sequence is 15 residues long. Germline-derived CDR1 and CDR2 are MNHEY and SVGAGI. V was clipped by 6 bases and J by 9 bases; unmatched bases: 10. The V gene is TRBV6-5, the J gene TRBJ2-1; TRBD2 aligns across 11 bases. The clonotype originates from a female donor with multiple sclerosis, enrolled in a pregnancy study. Material: CD4+ T cells from peripheral blood mononuclear cells, obtained before pregnancy. The CDR3 coding sequence is TGTGCCAGCAGCTATAGCGGGGGGGAGGGCTTTGAGCAGTTCTTC. Amino acids: CASSYSGGEGFEQFF.